Included here is one T cell receptor beta chain sequence, with context. Its antigen is not identified. The CDR3 is made up of 16 amino acids. V shed 0 bases and J shed 1 base, with 11 bases lying between them. Germline lookup yields CDR1 SGHNT and CDR2 YYREEE (reference sequence). The sample belongs to a study of cytomegalovirus exposure and HLA in healthy donors. Notes on the study in general: A later analysis revealed that TCR association rates differed between HLA loci, peaking at DRB1 and bottoming out at HLA-C. Later analysis associated a missense DCLRE1C variant with TCR beta V- and J-gene trimming.

Both 60 Vbeta primers and 13 Jbeta primers went into the PCR. Produced via immunoSEQ multiplex PCR; TCRdb's table is partial and in-frame only. There are about 140,000 clones in the sample; 76% occur only once, and 3.1% lies in the top ten. The sample taken for sequencing was PBMCs. This clonotype originated in a man in his forties in good health and CMV-seronegative. This rearrangement joins TRBV5-4 to TRBJ2-1; D is unclear. The CDR3 reads CASSLASDSSYNEQFF. For the CDR3, the DNA is TGTGCCAGCAGCTTGGCCTCAGACTCTTCCTACAATGAGCAGTTCTTC.